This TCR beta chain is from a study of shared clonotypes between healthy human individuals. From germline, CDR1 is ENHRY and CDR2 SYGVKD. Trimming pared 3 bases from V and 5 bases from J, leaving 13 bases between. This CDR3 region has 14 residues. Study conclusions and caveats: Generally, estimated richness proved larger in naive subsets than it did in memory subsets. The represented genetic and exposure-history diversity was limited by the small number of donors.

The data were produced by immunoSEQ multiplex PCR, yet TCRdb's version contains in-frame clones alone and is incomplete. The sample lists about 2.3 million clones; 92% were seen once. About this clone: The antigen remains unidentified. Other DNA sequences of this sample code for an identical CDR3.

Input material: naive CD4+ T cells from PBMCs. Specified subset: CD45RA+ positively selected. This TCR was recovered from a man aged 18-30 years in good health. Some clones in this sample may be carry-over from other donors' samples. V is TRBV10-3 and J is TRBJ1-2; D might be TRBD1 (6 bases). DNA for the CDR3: TGTGCCATCAGTGATTCCAGGGGTCGGTATGGCTACACCTTC. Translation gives CAISDSRGRYGYTF.